The 18 T cell receptor beta chains below come from one sample, sequenced in a study of blood T cell repertoires in COVID-19 (dated by TCRdb to the early 2020s). The library was generated by the immunoSEQ multiplex PCR assay. TCRdb limited this immuneACCESS table to in-frame rearrangements with V and J called. A share of clones is missing; checked studies link under half to unresolved V genes, and the rest is unexplained. This sample gives about 230,000 clones in total; about 90% of them show up just once. The ten largest clones represent 3.1% of the sample. Sample: PBMCs or T cells enriched from blood (not recorded which). Every receptor here comes from a woman between 45 and 65 years old in a cohort exposed to, infected with or recovered from COVID-19 (not recorded which).

The V gene is TRBV18, the J gene TRBJ1-1, with D possibly matching TRBD1 (6 bases). The germline V gene encodes CDR1 KGHSH and CDR2 LQKENI. Trimming stripped 5 bases from V and 6 bases from J, with 16 bases between. The CDR3 totals 14 residues. CDR3 loop: CASSTQGGGAEAFF. The DNA of the CDR3 is TGTGCCAGCTCAACACAGGGTGGAGGGGCTGAAGCTTTCTTT.

The chain is built from TRBV2 and TRBJ1-2; possibly TRBD1 for D (5 bases). This CDR3 comprises 16 residues. V lost 4 bases to trimming and J lost 4 bases, with 19 bases between them. Germline CDR1 reads SNHLY; CDR2 reads FYNNEI. In DNA form, the CDR3 reads TGTGCCAGCAGTGCGGGGATGGGGGGTTGGAGCTATGGCTACACCTTC. Amino acid sequence: CASSAGMGGWSYGYTF.

This clone has a single count. The genes are TRBV4-2 and TRBJ2-7; 8 nucleotides match TRBD2. Germline CDR1 LGHNA, CDR2 YNFKEQ. This CDR3 spans 15 amino acids. V shed 5 bases, J shed 6 bases, and the junction held 12 bases outside the gene matches. The CDR3 nucleotides are TGTGCCAGCAGCAAAGGAAGGGCGGGGGGTACCGAGCAGTACTTC. It specifies CASSKGRAGGTEQYF.

The gene calls are TRBV30 and TRBJ2-7, with D hard to call. From germline, CDR1 is GTSNPN and CDR2 SVGIG (reference sequence). This CDR3 has 13 residues. V lost 4 bases, J lost 6 bases, and 16 bases lay in between. The CDR3 region has the DNA TGTGCCTGGACCCCAGGCACCCATGTCGAGCAGTACTTC. Translation: CAWTPGTHVEQYF.

On this clone: At one end the junction does not follow the germline gene, possibly because of a read error. The chain is built from TRBV7-7 and TRBJ2-5, with TRBD2 matching 8 bases. Germline CDR1 SSHAT, CDR2 FNYEAQ (reference sequence). This CDR3 contains 14 residues. CDR3 sequence (DNA): TGTGCTAGCAGCCCGGGACTAGTGGGTGAGACCCAGTACTTC. It translates to CASSPGLVGETQYF.

The chain is built from TRBV18 and TRBJ2-3; D is possibly TRBD1 (6 bases). The ends were cut back, 1 base at V and 2 bases at J, with 13 bases in the middle. The CDR3 is made up of 16 amino acids. Germline V lookup: CDR1 KGHSH, CDR2 LQKENI. The CDR3 here is CASSPLGQTNTDTQYF. The CDR3 DNA follows: TGTGCCAGCTCACCACTAGGACAGACCAACACAGATACGCAGTATTTT.

The V and J genes are TRBV14 and TRBJ1-1; 7 nucleotides line up with TRBD1. The ends lost 5 bases at V and 0 bases at J; junction bases unmatched: 6. The CDR3 covers 15 residues. CDR1 and CDR2 from the germline V gene are SGHDN and FVKESK. The CDR3 protein is CASSSSRGLNTEAFF. The CDR3 nucleotides read TGTGCCAGCAGCTCTTCGAGGGGGCTGAACACTGAAGCTTTCTTT.

The V gene is TRBV5-1, the J gene TRBJ2-7; 10 bases line up with TRBD2. The germline gives CDR1 SGHRS, CDR2 YFSETQ. The ends lost 4 bases at V and 0 bases at J; junction bases unmatched: 7. This CDR3 spans 16 amino acids. As DNA, the CDR3 is TGCGCCAGCAGCCATCCTAGCGGGGGCTCCTCCTACGAGCAGTACTTC. This sequence encodes CASSHPSGGSSYEQYF.

V and J are TRBV30 and TRBJ1-6; possible D gene TRBD1, 6 bases. There are 13 residues in the CDR3. V gave up 0 bases and J gave up 9 bases, with 9 bases separating them. CDR1 GTSNPN and CDR2 SVGIG come from the germline V gene (reference sequence). This CDR3 reads CAWSVQGGSPLHF. The CDR3 DNA sequence: TGTGCCTGGAGTGTACAGGGCGGTTCACCCCTCCACTTT.

CDR3 bases: TGTGCCATCAGTGAGGGAAGGGGGCGAGCAGATACGCAGTATTTT. Amino acids: CAISEGRGRADTQYF. V is TRBV10-3 and J is TRBJ2-3; TRBD1 aligns across 7 bases. The J segment lost 4 bases and the V segment lost 2 bases, leaving 6 bases of the junction unmatched. From germline, CDR1 is ENHRY and CDR2 SYGVKD. There are 15 residues in the CDR3.

DNA for the CDR3: TGTGCCAGCAGCGTAGAGTTGCGGGGGGCCGGCGAGACCCAGTACTTC. It yields the protein CASSVELRGAGETQYF. V and J are TRBV9 and TRBJ2-5, with 8 bases lining up with TRBD2. The junction had 9 bases not matched to a gene; V was cut back by 0 bases and J by 5 bases. This CDR3 spans 16 amino acids. Germline-derived CDR1 and CDR2 are SGDLS and YYNGEE.

The chain couples TRBV5-1 to TRBJ1-1, with 9 bases matching TRBD1. The CDR3 extends over 15 amino acids. The J segment lost 2 bases and the V segment lost 3 bases, leaving 5 bases of the junction unmatched. CDR1 SGHRS and CDR2 YFSETQ come from the germline V gene. The CDR3 sequence: CASSSQGAHNTEAFF. The CDR3 DNA follows: TGCGCCAGCAGCTCACAGGGGGCGCACAACACTGAAGCTTTCTTT.

The gene calls are TRBV29-1 and TRBJ1-3, with unresolved D. CDR3 length: 12 amino acids. Germline V gene data show CDR1 as SQVTM and CDR2 as ANQGSEA. Trimming left V 1 base short and J 5 bases short, with 6 bases between. Here the CDR3 reads CSVEGRRNTIYF. In DNA, the CDR3 is TGCAGCGTTGAAGGGCGGCGAAACACCATATATTTT.

This chain uses TRBV19 with TRBJ2-1; 11 nucleotides match TRBD2. The CDR3 extends over 15 amino acids. J was trimmed by 9 bases and V by 5 bases; bases with no gene match: 9. The germline V gene encodes CDR1 LNHDA and CDR2 SQIVND (reference sequence). DNA for the CDR3: TGTGCCAGTAGTTCCCTAGCGGGGGGACAGGTTGAGCAGTTCTTC. As protein: CASSSLAGGQVEQFF.

V and J are TRBV6-5 and TRBJ2-5; D ambiguous. Germline V CDR1 and CDR2: MNHEY, SVGAGI. CDR3 length: 10 residues. The V end was cut by 6 bases, the J end by 5 bases, with 4 bases between. The CDR3 DNA reads as TGTGCCAGCAGGGAGGAGACCCAGTACTTC. Protein: CASREETQYF.

The chain joins TRBV18 to TRBJ2-7; D may be TRBD2 (6 bases). Trimming left V 4 bases short and J 1 base short, with 14 bases between. This CDR3 contains 15 residues. The germline V gene encodes CDR1 KGHSH and CDR2 LQKENI. CDR3 region: CASSQSDGGSYEQYF. CDR3 DNA: TGTGCCAGCTCACAATCAGACGGGGGATCCTACGAGCAGTACTTC.

The chain recombines TRBV4-2 with TRBJ2-5, with 10 positions matching TRBD2. Per the germline V gene, CDR1 is LGHNA and CDR2 is YNFKEQ. The V and J ends lost 1 base and 3 bases, in that order; junction bases with no gene match: 8. The CDR3 covers 17 residues. The CDR3 DNA follows: TGTGCCAGCAGCCAAGCTACTCTCACTAGCGGGGAAGAGACCCAGTACTTC. This translates into CASSQATLTSGEETQYF.

This clone has just a few counts. V is TRBV4-3 and J is TRBJ1-2; D possibly corresponds to TRBD1 (6 bases). The CDR3 spans 14 residues. Germline CDR1 reads LGHNA; CDR2 reads YSLEER. V gave up 4 bases and J gave up 4 bases, with 13 bases separating them. For the CDR3, the DNA is TGCGCCAGCAGCCTGACAGGATCCGGCTATGGCTACACCTTC. Translated: CASSLTGSGYGYTF.